This T cell receptor (beta chain) appears in the sequencing data of a study of blood T cell repertoires in COVID-19. About the study: PBMCs, B-cell-depleted T cells, or T cells provided the cDNA or gDNA that made up the material.

CDR1 is MGHDK, CDR2 SYGVNS, per germline. With 8 bases removed from V and 0 bases from J, the gap between germline ends came to 8 bases. This CDR3 has 14 amino acids. Participants in the exposed group had met a COVID-19 case in the 2 weeks before joining the study. Original processing notes: Reference gene primer amplification gave estimated nucleated cell counts. The protocol was immunoSEQ multiplex PCR, while the TCRdb copy is restricted to in-frame clones and leaves out a portion. For V, J and clone size, that table is used; D and trimming come from the DNA. The profile shows around 170,000 clones, 80% of them singletons.

The chain is built from TRBV25-1 and TRBJ1-6; tentative D call: TRBD1 (5 bases). This receptor was obtained from a man in his sixties who had been exposed to COVID-19. The sequencing sample was made of PBMCs or T cells enriched from blood (not recorded which). CDR3 sequence reads: CASRGGSYNSPLHF. The CDR3 DNA sequence: TGTGCCAGCCGGGGGGGCTCCTATAATTCACCCCTCCACTTT.